Presented here are 5 T cell receptor beta chains from one specimen sequenced in a study of monozygotic twins with inflammatory bowel disease (dated by TCRdb to about 2019). Libraries were prepared through 5' RACE. The sequencing machine was an Illumina HiSeq 2500. TCRdb reprocessed the raw reads; every CDR3 protein sequence is a single record, and DNA is not supplied. The sample table records approximately 100,000 distinct CDR3 sequences. The ten most abundant clones make up under 2.5% of the sample. What was sequenced was blood. Receptors originate from a human donor with ulcerative colitis or Crohn's disease, or a healthy co-twin of an affected twin (not recorded which).

The CDR3 sequence is CASSFQGGVNQPQHF. The V and J genes are TRBV7-2 and TRBJ1-5. The CDR3 spans 15 residues. The germline CDR1 and CDR2 sequences are SGHTA and FQGNSA.

The chain couples TRBV27 to TRBJ2-5; TCRdb gives TRBD2 as the D gene, but with no DNA this cannot be confirmed. The CDR3 has 18 amino acids. Germline V CDR1 and CDR2: MNHEY, SMNVEV (reference sequence). This chain's CDR3 is CASSLSTLAGGFLGTQYF.

The rearrangement joins TRBV9 to TRBJ2-2. The CDR3 loop spans 12 amino acids. Germline V CDR1 and CDR2: SGDLS, YYNGEE. The CDR3 reads CASSTQRGELFF.

This chain connects TRBV20-1 to TRBJ2-7; absent DNA, TCRdb's TRBD2 call cannot be checked. CDR1 is DFQATT, CDR2 SNEGSKA, per germline (reference sequence). The CDR3 sequence is 15 residues long. The CDR3 loop reads CSGQVASGIGYEQYF.

J is TRBJ1-5 and V is TRBV3-1. The CDR3 length is 15 residues. Per the germline V gene, CDR1 is LGHDT and CDR2 is YNNKEL (reference sequence). CDR3 sequence: CASSQDSAGNQPQHF.